This T cell receptor (beta chain) derives from a study of CD4 T cell repertoires in COVID-19. Turning to the study itself: Other coronavirus spike proteins restimulated relabeled CFSE-low cells expanded with IL-2 for about 10 days.

Some clones are missing from TCRdb's copy, which holds only in-frame ones; the method was immunoSEQ multiplex PCR. This sample has around 25,000 clones; about 93% occur once, and the top ten carry less than 0.75%. The CDR3 loop spans 15 amino acids. Germline CDR1 and CDR2: GTSNPN and SVGIG (reference sequence). Unmatched junction bases numbered 12, after V lost 3 bases and J lost 5 bases. These memory T cells were uncultured and sequenced directly after ex vivo isolation. V is TRBV30 and J is TRBJ1-2; 7 bases fit TRBD1. This sequence was found in a human donor who had COVID-19. The specimen was circulating follicular helper CD4+ T cells (cTfh) from blood, collected before the COVID-19 pandemic. The CDR3 DNA is TGTGCCTGGAGGAAAAGACAGGGACTGGGGTATGGCTACACCTTC. As protein: CAWRKRQGLGYGYTF. The variable domain in full, completed from reference TRBV30 and TRBJ1-2, reads SQTIHQWPATLVQPVGSPLSLECTVEGTSNPNLYWYRQAAGRGLQLLFYSVGIGQISSEVPQNLSASRPQDRQFILSSKKLLLSDSGFYLCAWRKRQGLGYGYTFGSGTRLTVV.